One and the same sample provided the 5 T cell receptor beta chains below, sequenced in a study of a mutant IDH1 vaccine in newly diagnosed glioma. Clones were sequenced by immunoSEQ multiplex PCR, and TCRdb holds only the in-frame ones, with some missing. The data contain 60,000 or so clones, around four fifths of them singletons. No antigens are known for them. Time point: week 35, safety follow-up. Each dose delivered 300 ug of mutant IDH1 20-mer peptide subcutaneously with imiquimod. The sequenced sample was PBMCs, obtained from a glioma patient whose treatment included an IDH1 peptide vaccine. These TCRs come from a man aged 25 to 40 with glioma.

The chain carries TRBV5-5 and TRBJ1-1; no clear D gene. The CDR3 has 13 residues. Trimming stripped 2 bases from V and 3 bases from J, with 8 bases between. The germline CDR1 and CDR2 sequences are SGHKS and YYEKEE (reference sequence). The CDR3 DNA reads TGTGCCAGCAGCTTCGGTGGAGACACTGAAGCTTTCTTT. Translating it yields CASSFGGDTEAFF.

The V and J genes are TRBV5-1 and TRBJ2-1; 7 nucleotides line up with TRBD1. Trimming took 4 bases from V and 4 from J; bases not matched to a gene: 2. CDR1 and CDR2 from the germline V gene are SGHRS and YFSETQ. This CDR3 spans 13 amino acids. The CDR3 DNA reads as TGCGCCAGCAGCAGGGGACAGTACAATGAGCAGTTCTTC. Protein: CASSRGQYNEQFF.

This chain joins TRBV4-1 and TRBJ2-3; weak D call: TRBD2 (5 bases). Germline CDR1 reads MGHRA; CDR2 reads YSYEKL. Trimming removed 1 base at V and 4 bases at J, with 12 bases between. The CDR3 is made up of 15 amino acids. CDR3 DNA sequence: TGCGCCAGCAGCCAAGCGGGGAGTACCTCAGATACGCAGTATTTT. It translates to CASSQAGSTSDTQYF.

A few counts support this clone. The chain is built from TRBV19 and TRBJ1-5, with 7 positions matching TRBD1. J was trimmed by 7 bases and V by 6 bases; bases with no gene match: 9. This CDR3 has 14 residues. Germline loops: CDR1 LNHDA, CDR2 SQIVND (reference sequence). The CDR3 sequence is CASRTGALEQPQHF. Written as DNA, the CDR3 is TGTGCCAGTAGAACAGGGGCGTTGGAACAGCCCCAGCATTTT.

The chain employs TRBV28 and TRBJ2-3; D is tentatively TRBD1 or TRBD2 (5 bases each). Trimming shortened V by 4 bases and J by 1 base, and 21 bases separated the two germline ends. Germline V gene data show CDR1 as MDHEN and CDR2 as SYDVKM. This CDR3 contains 18 residues. CDR3 sequence reads: CASSSDRAQGPGTDTQYF. Written as DNA, the CDR3 is TGTGCCAGCAGTTCAGACCGGGCCCAGGGACCGGGCACAGATACGCAGTATTTT.